A single sample is the source of the 19 T cell receptor beta chains below, sequenced in a study of technical replicates of blood from several donors. Some clones are missing from TCRdb's copy, which holds only in-frame ones; the method was immunoSEQ multiplex PCR. Of under 80,000 clones listed, 91% are singletons. The sample taken for sequencing was T cells isolated from PBMCs. The receptors originated from a human donor in good health. Some clones in this sample may be carry-over from other donors' samples.

The chain has TRBV9 and TRBJ2-1; TRBD2 is a possible D gene (5 bases). Looked up from germline, CDR1 is SGDLS and CDR2 is YYNGEE. The germline V and J ends were trimmed by 2 bases and 6 bases, with 21 bases remaining between them. This CDR3 is 17 amino acids long. This chain's CDR3 is CASSVGQVRVAANEQFF. The CDR3 DNA is TGTGCCAGCAGCGTCGGCCAAGTGCGGGTCGCCGCCAATGAGCAGTTCTTC.

This chain connects TRBV5-1 to TRBJ2-2, with 7 bases aligning to TRBD2. The CDR3 runs to 16 residues. With V trimmed by 4 bases and J by 0 bases, 6 bases remained unmatched. Germline V gene data show CDR1 as SGHRS and CDR2 as YFSETQ. As DNA, the CDR3 is TGCGCCAGCAGCCTGCTAGCGGAAGCGAACACCGGGGAGCTGTTTTTT. Protein sequence: CASSLLAEANTGELFF.

The chain carries TRBV2 and TRBJ2-7; D is perhaps TRBD1 (7 bases). V was cut by 6 bases and J by 7 bases, with 16 bases left in between. The CDR3 contains 13 residues. Germline CDR1 is SNHLY and CDR2 is FYNNEI. The CDR3 DNA is TGTGCCAGCAGGACAGGGCTCGGAGGGGAGCAGTACTTC. It codes for CASRTGLGGEQYF.

This clone showed up just once. The rearrangement joins TRBV30 to TRBJ1-5; D is unclear. Germline CDR1 and CDR2: GTSNPN and SVGIG (reference sequence). CDR3 length: 13 residues. V was clipped by 1 base and J by 3 bases, with 7 bases between them. The CDR3 protein is CAWSGQNNQPQHF. The CDR3 bases are TGTGCCTGGAGTGGCCAGAACAATCAGCCCCAGCATTTT.

This chain joins TRBV5-6 and TRBJ2-7; TRBD2 is a possible D gene (6 bases). Germline assignment: CDR1 SGHDT and CDR2 YYEEEE. With 4 bases removed from V and 3 bases from J, the gap between germline ends came to 14 bases. The CDR3 length is 14 residues. The CDR3 region is CASSRGEAGYEQYF. For the CDR3, the DNA is TGTGCCAGCAGCCGCGGGGAGGCGGGCTACGAGCAGTACTTC.

This clone was seen a single time. The V gene is TRBV19, the J gene TRBJ2-7; 7 bases are a match to TRBD2. Trimming at V came to 3 bases and at J to 5 bases, leaving 1 base not matched to a gene. The CDR3 runs to 12 residues. Germline lookup yields CDR1 LNHDA and CDR2 SQIVND (reference sequence). CDR3 sequence: CASSIGRNEQYF. Here the CDR3 DNA reads TGTGCCAGTAGTATCGGGAGGAACGAGCAGTACTTC.

J is TRBJ2-1 and V is TRBV7-2; 12 positions agree with TRBD2. Germline trimming cut 4 bases from V and 2 bases from J; bases unmatched to any gene: 3. This CDR3 region has 16 residues. CDR1 and CDR2 from the germline V gene are SGHTA and FQGNSA. The DNA of the CDR3 is TGTGCCAGCAGCTGGACTAGCGGGAATACCTACAATGAGCAGTTCTTC. Its translation: CASSWTSGNTYNEQFF.

The chain uses TRBV7-8 and TRBJ2-7; tentative D call: TRBD2 (6 bases). The ends were cut back, 0 bases at V and 0 bases at J, with 9 bases in the middle. The CDR3 contains 15 residues. Germline V lookup: CDR1 SGHVS, CDR2 FQNEAQ. Here the CDR3 reads CASSLAQTSSYEQYF. DNA of the CDR3: TGTGCCAGCAGCTTAGCTCAGACTAGCTCCTACGAGCAGTACTTC.

V gene TRBV7-8 combines with J gene TRBJ2-3, with TRBD2 matching 13 bases. This CDR3 has 15 amino acids. Trimming took 6 bases from V and 3 from J; bases not matched to a gene: 3. Germline V CDR1 and CDR2: SGHVS, FQNEAQ. CDR3 in amino acids: CASSWTSGRTDTQYF. Here the CDR3 DNA reads TGTGCCAGCAGTTGGACTAGCGGGAGAACAGATACGCAGTATTTT.

The V gene is TRBV27, the J gene TRBJ2-6, with 12 bases lining up with TRBD1. V lost 6 bases and J lost 2; bases outside the gene matches: 14. The CDR3 has 20 amino acids. Germline-derived CDR1 and CDR2 are MNHEY and SMNVEV (reference sequence). DNA for the CDR3: TGTGCCAGCAGCCGCATACGCTCGGGACAGGGGGCAGCTGGGGCCAACGTCCTGACTTTC. It encodes CASSRIRSGQGAAGANVLTF.

The CDR3 nucleotides are TGTGCCAGTATTTTGACAGGGGAGGCCTATGGCTACACCTTC. Its translation is CASILTGEAYGYTF. The chain uses TRBV19 and TRBJ1-2; 8 bases line up with TRBD1. Germline assignment: CDR1 LNHDA and CDR2 SQIVND (reference sequence). The junction had 8 bases not matched to a gene; V was cut back by 7 bases and J by 4 bases. This CDR3 is built from 14 residues.

This chain uses TRBV19 with TRBJ1-4; D possibly corresponds to TRBD1 (5 bases). The CDR3 runs to 15 residues. The germline CDR1 and CDR2 sequences are LNHDA and SQIVND (reference sequence). V lost 0 bases and J lost 8, with 13 bases in between. CDR3 protein: CASSIEAGLIEKLFF. In nucleotides, the CDR3 is TGTGCCAGTAGTATAGAAGCAGGGTTAATCGAAAAACTGTTTTTT. Combining the CDR3 with reference TRBV19 and TRBJ1-4 gives the whole variable domain DGGITQSPKYLFRKEGQNVTLSCEQNLNHDAMYWYRQDPGQGLRLIYYSQIVNDFQKGDIAEGYSVSREKKESFPLTVTSAQKNPTAFYLCASSIEAGLIEKLFFGSGTQLSVL.

This chain links TRBV27 with TRBJ1-2, with 8 bases identical to TRBD1. CDR3 size: 13 residues. The J segment lost 5 bases and the V segment lost 3 bases, leaving 2 bases of the junction unmatched. CDR1 is MNHEY and CDR2 is SMNVEV in the germline V gene (reference sequence). Written as DNA, the CDR3 is TGTGCCAGCAGTTTTGGGACAGGTTATGGCTACACCTTC. Its translation is CASSFGTGYGYTF.

The chain couples TRBV11-2 to TRBJ1-2; 7 bases align to TRBD1. Trimming took 4 bases from V and 8 from J; bases not matched to a gene: 7. Per the germline V gene, CDR1 is SGHAT and CDR2 is FQNNGV. The CDR3 extends over 13 amino acids. The chain's CDR3 is CASSSLQGSGYTF. The CDR3 DNA sequence: TGTGCCAGCAGCTCATTACAGGGGAGCGGCTACACCTTC. The full variable domain, in which reference TRBV11-2 and TRBJ1-2 provide the parts outside the CDR3, is EAGVAQSPRYKIIEKRQSVAFWCNPISGHATLYWYQQILGQGPKLLIQFQNNGVVDDSQLPKDRFSAERLKGVDSTLKIQPAKLEDSAVYLCASSSLQGSGYTFGSGTRLTVV.

This chain uses TRBV28 with TRBJ1-2; TRBD1 agrees at 9 bases. This CDR3 has 16 amino acids. V was pared by 3 bases and J by 2 bases, with 7 bases of the junction left unmatched. Germline CDR1 is MDHEN and CDR2 is SYDVKM. CDR3 residues: CASSLLGQGRNYGYTF. Here the CDR3 DNA reads TGTGCCAGCAGTTTGTTGGGACAGGGAAGGAACTATGGCTACACCTTC.

The V call is TRBV27, the J call TRBJ2-2; 8 nucleotides agree with TRBD2. Germline V gene data show CDR1 as MNHEY and CDR2 as SMNVEV (reference sequence). CDR3 length: 17 residues. V lost 5 bases to trimming and J lost 0 bases; unmatched junction nucleotides: 8. This chain's CDR3 is CASSLQLAAANTGELFF. As DNA, the CDR3 is TGTGCCAGCAGTCTTCAACTAGCGGCAGCGAACACCGGGGAGCTGTTTTTT.

This clone was observed a single time. This chain links TRBV29-1 with TRBJ2-3, with 7 nucleotides matching TRBD2. Germline-derived CDR1 and CDR2 are SQVTM and ANQGSEA. The trim removed 1 base at V and 1 base at J, leaving 5 bases unmatched. The CDR3 is 15 residues long. Here the CDR3 reads CSVEGGSHGTDTQYF. CDR3 DNA: TGCAGCGTTGAAGGCGGGAGCCATGGCACAGATACGCAGTATTTT.

The rearrangement links TRBV30 to TRBJ2-1; 9 bases align to TRBD2. CDR1 and CDR2 from the germline V gene are GTSNPN and SVGIG (reference sequence). J lost 7 bases, V lost 3 bases, and 10 bases had no gene match. The CDR3 runs 15 residues. The DNA of the CDR3 is TGTGCCTGGAGAGCACTTGGACTAGCGAAAAATGAGCAGTTCTTC. Residues: CAWRALGLAKNEQFF.

This chain uses TRBV5-4 with TRBJ2-2, with D possibly matching TRBD1 (6 bases). This CDR3 contains 14 residues. V lost 3 bases and J 6 bases, leaving 12 bases between the germline ends. CDR1 and CDR2 from the germline V gene are SGHNT and YYREEE (reference sequence). In DNA, the CDR3 is TGTGCCAGCAGCTCAGACAGGTCGGCCGGGGAGCTGTTTTTT. Amino acids: CASSSDRSAGELFF.